One sample yielded the 27 T cell receptor beta chains listed below, sequenced in a study of OX40 agonist ivuxolimab in advanced cancers. Only in-frame clones appear in the TCRdb table, and some are missing; sequencing was by immunoSEQ multiplex PCR. The repertoire includes tens of thousands of clones, around 80% of them detected once, and around 5% sits in the top ten. The starting material was CD4+ or CD8+ T cells sorted from blood, obtained in a trial of the OX40 agonist ivuxolimab. The origin of the receptors is an adult with an advanced solid tumor such as melanoma, head and neck, liver or kidney cancer.

J is TRBJ2-5 and V is TRBV5-4; D gene ambiguous. The length of the CDR3 is 14 residues. Per germline, CDR1 SGHNT and CDR2 YYREEE (reference sequence). Trimming pared 4 bases from V and 0 bases from J, leaving 10 bases between. The CDR3 DNA reads TGTGCCAGCAGCCCCCTACGAGACCAAGAGACCCAGTACTTC. It translates to CASSPLRDQETQYF.

The genes are TRBV6-1 and TRBJ1-1; D is perhaps TRBD1 (5 bases). Germline values: CDR1 MNHNS, CDR2 SASEGT. This CDR3 has 15 residues. The V end lost 2 bases, the J end lost 4 bases, and 14 bases lay between the germline ends. The CDR3 sequence: CASSEPRVAGTEAFF. CDR3 coding DNA: TGTGCCAGCAGTGAACCCAGGGTAGCAGGCACTGAAGCTTTCTTT.

The V call is TRBV7-3, the J call TRBJ2-1; no reliable D call. CDR3 size: 13 residues. In germline, CDR1 is SGHTA, CDR2 FQGTGA. Trimming cost V 2 bases and J 5 bases, with 7 bases left between them. The CDR3 nucleotides read TGTGCCAGCAGCTTAGGAGCGAACAATGAGCAGTTCTTC. Translated: CASSLGANNEQFF.

The table lists this clone with a few counts. The J gene is TRBJ1-6, the V gene TRBV5-1, with 8 bases that match TRBD1. The CDR3 sequence is 13 residues long. V shed 1 base and J 10 bases; nucleotides not matched to a gene: 1. Germline CDR1 reads SGHRS; CDR2 reads YFSETQ. As DNA, the CDR3 is TGCGCCAGCAGCTTGACAGGGGGATCACCCCTCCACTTT. It encodes CASSLTGGSPLHF.

The V and J genes are TRBV5-6 and TRBJ1-1; a weak D match, TRBD1 (5 bases). In germline, CDR1 is SGHDT, CDR2 YYEEEE. The CDR3 totals 15 residues. V shed 0 bases and J shed 2 bases, with 11 bases lying between them. CDR3 nucleotides: TGTGCCAGCAGCTTGGGAGGGACGGCTAACACTGAAGCTTTCTTT. This translates into CASSLGGTANTEAFF.

The CDR3 DNA sequence: TGCGCCAGCAGCTTGGAACGGGCCGCCTACAATGAGCAGTTCTTC. It specifies CASSLERAAYNEQFF. The rearrangement uses TRBV5-1 and TRBJ2-1; D is undetermined. The CDR3 spans 15 residues. V lost 0 bases, J lost 2 bases, and 9 bases lay in between. CDR1 is SGHRS, CDR2 YFSETQ, per germline. The whole variable domain, remainder taken from reference TRBV5-1 and TRBJ2-1, is KAGVTQTPRYLIKTRGQQVTLSCSPISGHRSVSWYQQTPGQGLQFLFEYFSETQRNKGNFPGRFSGRQFSNSRSEMNVSTLELGDSALYLCASSLERAAYNEQFFGPGTRLTVL.

V usage is TRBV5-4 and J usage is TRBJ2-7; no definite D call. The ends were cut back, 3 bases at V and 0 bases at J, with 13 bases in the middle. CDR3 length: 15 amino acids. CDR1 SGHNT and CDR2 YYREEE come from the germline V gene (reference sequence). The CDR3 DNA reads as TGTGCCAGCAGCTCCGGGTCCCAGAGCTCCTACGAGCAGTACTTC. This codes for CASSSGSQSSYEQYF. Full variable domain (rest looked up from reference TRBV5-4 and TRBJ2-7): ETGVTQSPTHLIKTRGQQVTLRCSSQSGHNTVSWYQQALGQGPQFIFQYYREEENGRGNFPPRFSGLQFPNYSSELNVNALELDDSALYLCASSSGSQSSYEQYFGPGTRLTVT.

V usage is TRBV19 and J usage is TRBJ2-1, with TRBD2 matching 8 bases. This CDR3 spans 15 amino acids. The V gene's germline CDR1 is LNHDA and CDR2 SQIVND (reference sequence). V was clipped by 3 bases and J by 5 bases; unmatched bases: 6. CDR3 amino acids: CASSISREAHNEQFF. The CDR3 DNA reads TGTGCCAGTAGTATTTCGCGGGAGGCGCACAATGAGCAGTTCTTC.

This rearrangement joins TRBV9 to TRBJ2-2; unclear D gene. CDR1 and CDR2 (germline): SGDLS, YYNGEE. The CDR3 sequence is 16 residues long. V lost 0 bases and J 6 bases, leaving 15 bases between the germline ends. CDR3 coding DNA: TGTGCCAGCAGCGTAGTAAGTAGCCCCCGCCCCGGGGAGCTGTTTTTT. Protein sequence: CASSVVSSPRPGELFF. Together with reference TRBV9 and TRBJ2-2, the CDR3 gives the full variable domain: DSGVTQTPKHLITATGQRVTLRCSPRSGDLSVYWYQQSLDQGLQFLIQYYNGEERAKGNILERFSAQQFPDLHSELNLSSLELGDSALYFCASSVVSSPRPGELFFGEGSRLTVL.

The chain uses TRBV18 and TRBJ1-2; D not resolved. V was shortened by 3 bases and J by 4 bases, with 15 bases between the two germline ends. The germline V gene has CDR1 KGHSH and CDR2 LQKENI. The CDR3 is 15 residues long. Written as DNA, the CDR3 is TGTGCCAGCTCACCCGGATCCAGCGGGAGCTATGGCTACACCTTC. Translation gives CASSPGSSGSYGYTF.

The chain employs TRBV6-5 and TRBJ2-2, with D maybe TRBD1 (6 bases). The CDR3 length is 16 residues. The germline V gene encodes CDR1 MNHEY and CDR2 SVGAGI. V was pared by 2 bases and J by 5 bases, with 15 bases between. The CDR3 nucleotides are TGTGCCAGCAGTTACCAGAGGGCAGGGGAAACCGGGGAGCTGTTTTTT. It is translated as CASSYQRAGETGELFF.

This CDR3 reads CASSKPPGQLRDTQYF. The CDR3 nucleotides are TGTGCCAGCAGTAAGCCCCCGGGACAGCTGAGAGATACGCAGTATTTT. V usage is TRBV28 and J usage is TRBJ2-3, with 7 positions matching TRBD1. In germline, CDR1 is MDHEN, CDR2 SYDVKM. Trimming removed 5 bases from V and 5 bases from J; junction bases left unmatched: 13. CDR3 length: 16 amino acids. Complete variable domain (other parts from reference TRBV28 and TRBJ2-3): DVKVTQSSRYLVKRTGEKVFLECVQDMDHENMFWYRQDPGLGLRLIYFSYDVKMKEKGDIPEGYSVSREKKERFSLILESASTNQTSMYLCASSKPPGQLRDTQYFGPGTRLTVL.

This clone was counted only a few times. J is TRBJ2-4 and V is TRBV5-1, with D possibly being TRBD2 (6 bases). CDR3 length equals 15 residues. Germline V CDR1 and CDR2: SGHRS, YFSETQ. V shed 6 bases and J shed 8 bases, with 21 bases lying between them. The CDR3 reads CASTAGTGLSDIQYF. The CDR3, as DNA: TGCGCCAGCACCGCCGGGACTGGCTTGTCGGACATTCAGTACTTC.

Concerning this clone: Compared with germline, one end of the junction differs, possibly owing to a read error. Written as DNA, the CDR3 is TGTGCCAGCGGTTTTTCACGATGGTTGTTTTTT. This translates into CASGFSRWLFF. V is TRBV28 and J is TRBJ1-4; no clear D gene. Germline lookup yields CDR1 MDHEN and CDR2 SYDVKM. This CDR3 comprises 11 residues.

CDR3 bases: TGTGCCAGCAGTGAGGTAGCGGGGGGGCTATTTGGCACAGATACGCAGTATTTT. This sequence encodes CASSEVAGGLFGTDTQYF. The rearrangement joins TRBV2 to TRBJ2-3; the match to TRBD2 covers 11 bases. With 3 bases clipped from V and 1 base from J, the junction kept 9 bases outside the gene matches. Germline V gene data show CDR1 as SNHLY and CDR2 as FYNNEI. The length of the CDR3 is 18 residues. The complete variable domain, with remaining parts taken from reference TRBV2 and TRBJ2-3, reads EPEVTQTPSHQVTQMGQEVILRCVPISNHLYFYWYRQILGQKVEFLVSFYNNEISEKSEIFDDQFSVERPDGSNFTLKIRSTKLEDSAMYFCASSEVAGGLFGTDTQYFGPGTRLTVL.

The gene calls are TRBV5-1 and TRBJ1-6; TRBD1 might be the D (5 bases). The V end lost 4 bases, the J end lost 7 bases, and 18 bases lay between the germline ends. Germline loops: CDR1 SGHRS, CDR2 YFSETQ. This CDR3 spans 16 amino acids. Here the CDR3 reads CASSQRTGTGNSPLHF. The DNA for the CDR3 is TGCGCCAGCAGCCAGAGAACCGGGACCGGGAATTCACCCCTCCACTTT.

The V call is TRBV2, the J call TRBJ2-3, with unresolved D. Germline V gene lookup returns CDR1 SNHLY and CDR2 FYNNEI. The CDR3 consists of 14 residues. V lost 0 bases and J 6 bases, leaving 10 bases between the germline ends. The CDR3 DNA is TGTGCCAGCAGTGAAGCCAATGTAATGGATACGCAGTATTTT. The encoded protein is CASSEANVMDTQYF.

The V call is TRBV29-1, the J call TRBJ1-3; no clear D. Trimming cost V 5 bases and J 2 bases, with 13 bases left between them. Germline CDR1 is SQVTM and CDR2 is ANQGSEA. The CDR3 loop spans 14 amino acids. CDR3 residues: CSVLAGVPGNTIYF. In nucleotides, the CDR3 is TGCAGCGTTCTCGCAGGAGTACCTGGAAACACCATATATTTT.

V is TRBV19 and J is TRBJ1-1, with D maybe TRBD1 (5 bases). This CDR3 has 14 amino acids. The V end lost 4 bases, the J end lost 1 base, and 10 bases lay between the germline ends. Germline-derived CDR1 and CDR2 are LNHDA and SQIVND (reference sequence). CDR3 bases: TGTGCCAGTAGTACCCCAGGGCGGAACACTGAAGCTTTCTTT. Residues: CASSTPGRNTEAFF. The variable domain in full, with the rest retrieved from reference TRBV19 and TRBJ1-1, is DGGITQSPKYLFRKEGQNVTLSCEQNLNHDAMYWYRQDPGQGLRLIYYSQIVNDFQKGDIAEGYSVSREKKESFPLTVTSAQKNPTAFYLCASSTPGRNTEAFFGQGTRLTVV.

The chain combines TRBV5-1 with TRBJ2-2; 10 positions agree with TRBD1. CDR1 and CDR2 from the germline V gene are SGHRS and YFSETQ. This CDR3 region has 17 residues. Trimming removed 3 bases from V and 6 bases from J; junction bases left unmatched: 11. CDR3 coding DNA: TGCGCCAGCAGCTCCCCCCGGACAGGGGGTTTGGCCGGGGAGCTGTTTTTT. Residues: CASSSPRTGGLAGELFF.

The CDR3 spells CASSLPRGAKAFF. The DNA for the CDR3 is TGTGCCAGCAGTTTACCTAGGGGTGCGAAAGCTTTCTTT. The chain recombines TRBV28 with TRBJ1-1; D might be TRBD1 (5 bases). The germline gives CDR1 MDHEN, CDR2 SYDVKM. V lost 2 bases, J lost 9 bases, and 13 bases lay in between. The CDR3 consists of 13 residues.

This clone has more than one count but fewer than ten. J is TRBJ1-6 and V is TRBV5-1, with 7 positions matching TRBD1. The CDR3 totals 17 residues. The trim removed 4 bases at V and 7 bases at J, leaving 14 bases unmatched. CDR1 is SGHRS and CDR2 is YFSETQ in the germline V gene. The DNA of the CDR3 is TGCGCCAGCAGCCCCGCCTCTGTGGGACAGAAAAATTCACCCCTCCACTTT. Translated: CASSPASVGQKNSPLHF. Variable domain in full (rest from reference TRBV5-1 and TRBJ1-6): KAGVTQTPRYLIKTRGQQVTLSCSPISGHRSVSWYQQTPGQGLQFLFEYFSETQRNKGNFPGRFSGRQFSNSRSEMNVSTLELGDSALYLCASSPASVGQKNSPLHFGNGTRLTVT.

The chain combines TRBV28 with TRBJ1-1, with D tentatively TRBD1 (6 bases). Trimming stripped 0 bases from V and 1 base from J, with 21 bases between. The CDR3 loop spans 19 amino acids. CDR1 is MDHEN and CDR2 is SYDVKM in the germline V gene. The CDR3 region has the DNA TGTGCCAGCAGTTTATGGGGGGCGCGGGTCCGGACAGAGAACACTGAAGCTTTCTTT. Translated, it gives CASSLWGARVRTENTEAFF.

This clone was observed once. The V and J genes are TRBV5-4 and TRBJ1-6, with 11 positions matching TRBD1. The CDR3 is 16 residues long. The V and J ends lost 4 bases and 6 bases, in that order; junction bases with no gene match: 6. CDR1 is SGHNT and CDR2 is YYREEE in the germline V gene (reference sequence). CDR3 bases: TGTGCCAGCAGCGTTCCCGGGACAGGGGGTAATTCACCCCTCCACTTT. It is translated as CASSVPGTGGNSPLHF.

This clone was seen only a few times. The rearrangement links TRBV11-1 to TRBJ2-3; D perhaps matches TRBD2 (5 bases). The V end was cut by 5 bases, the J end by 11 bases, with 14 bases between. Germline CDR1 reads SGHAT; CDR2 reads FQDESV (reference sequence). There are 12 residues in the CDR3. CDR3 sequence reads: CASSQPAGGQYF. In nucleotides, the CDR3 is TGTGCCAGCAGCCAACCCGCAGGAGGGCAGTATTTT. The entire variable domain, with the rest obtained from reference TRBV11-1 and TRBJ2-3, is as follows: EAEVAQSPRYKITEKSQAVAFWCDPISGHATLYWYRQILGQGPELLVQFQDESVVDDSQLPKDRFSAERLKGVDSTLKIQPAELGDSAMYLCASSQPAGGQYFGPGTRLTVL.

The V and J genes are TRBV5-4 and TRBJ1-1; TRBD1 matches 8 bases. Trimming removed 6 bases from V and 4 bases from J; junction bases left unmatched: 14. CDR3 length: 16 amino acids. Germline V lookup: CDR1 SGHNT, CDR2 YYREEE (reference sequence). In DNA form, the CDR3 reads TGTGCCAGCACCGTGGACCCTAACAGGGGGGGCACTGAAGCTTTCTTT. This gives the protein CASTVDPNRGGTEAFF. The full variable domain, with the rest looked up from reference TRBV5-4 and TRBJ1-1, is ETGVTQSPTHLIKTRGQQVTLRCSSQSGHNTVSWYQQALGQGPQFIFQYYREEENGRGNFPPRFSGLQFPNYSSELNVNALELDDSALYLCASTVDPNRGGTEAFFGQGTRLTVV.

With regard to this clone: Other DNA variants within this sample encode the same CDR3. The chain employs TRBV28 and TRBJ1-1; D gene uncertain. The germline V gene encodes CDR1 MDHEN and CDR2 SYDVKM. The CDR3 is 15 residues long. V shed 5 bases and J shed 5 bases, with 18 bases lying between them. CDR3 DNA: TGTGCCAGCAGTAGACGAGGGATTTTGGAAACTGAAGCTTTCTTT. It encodes CASSRRGILETEAFF.